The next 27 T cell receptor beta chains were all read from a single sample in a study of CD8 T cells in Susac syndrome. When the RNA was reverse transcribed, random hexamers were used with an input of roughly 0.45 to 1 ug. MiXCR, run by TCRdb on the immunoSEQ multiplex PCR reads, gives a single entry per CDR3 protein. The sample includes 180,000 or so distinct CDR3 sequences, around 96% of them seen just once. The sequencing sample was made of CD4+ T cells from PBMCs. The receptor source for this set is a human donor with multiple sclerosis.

The CDR3 sequence: CASSGRLASDSGELFF. In nucleotides, the CDR3 is TGTGCCAGCAGTGGGCGACTAGCGAGTGATTCCGGGGAGCTGTTTTTT. The chain joins TRBV25-1 to TRBJ2-2; 8 bases fit TRBD2. This CDR3 contains 16 residues. Per the germline V gene, CDR1 is MGHDK and CDR2 is SYGVNS. Trimming at V came to 4 bases and at J to 6 bases, leaving 10 bases not matched to a gene.

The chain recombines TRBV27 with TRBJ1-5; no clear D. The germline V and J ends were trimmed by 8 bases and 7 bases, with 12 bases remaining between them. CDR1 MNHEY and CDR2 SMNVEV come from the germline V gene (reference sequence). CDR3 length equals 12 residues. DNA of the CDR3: TGTGCCAGCTCGGGCCAAGGGCAGCCCCAGCATTTT. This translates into CASSGQGQPQHF.

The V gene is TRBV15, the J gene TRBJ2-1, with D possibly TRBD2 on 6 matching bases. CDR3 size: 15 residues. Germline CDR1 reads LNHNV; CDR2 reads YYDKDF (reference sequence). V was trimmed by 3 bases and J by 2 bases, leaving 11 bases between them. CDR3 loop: CATSRNSGAYNEQFF. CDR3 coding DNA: TGTGCCACCAGCAGGAATAGCGGCGCCTACAATGAGCAGTTCTTC.

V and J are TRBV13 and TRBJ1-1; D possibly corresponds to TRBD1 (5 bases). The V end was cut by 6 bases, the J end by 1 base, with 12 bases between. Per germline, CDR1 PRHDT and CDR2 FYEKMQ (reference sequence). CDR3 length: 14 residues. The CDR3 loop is CASRGWGTNTEAFF. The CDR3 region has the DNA TGTGCCAGCAGGGGCTGGGGGACGAACACTGAAGCTTTCTTT.

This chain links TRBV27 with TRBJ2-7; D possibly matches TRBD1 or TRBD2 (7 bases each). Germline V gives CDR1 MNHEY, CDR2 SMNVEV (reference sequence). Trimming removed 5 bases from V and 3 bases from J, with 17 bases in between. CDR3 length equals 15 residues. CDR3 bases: TGTGCCAGCAGTCCAAGCGGGACAGTACACTACGAGCAGTACTTC. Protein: CASSPSGTVHYEQYF.

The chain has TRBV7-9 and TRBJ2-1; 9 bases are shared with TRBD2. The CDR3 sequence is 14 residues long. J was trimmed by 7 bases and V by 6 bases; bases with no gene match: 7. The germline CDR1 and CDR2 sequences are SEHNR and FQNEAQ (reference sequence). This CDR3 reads CASRIAGVTNEQFF. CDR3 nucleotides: TGTGCCAGCAGGATAGCGGGAGTAACAAATGAGCAGTTCTTC.

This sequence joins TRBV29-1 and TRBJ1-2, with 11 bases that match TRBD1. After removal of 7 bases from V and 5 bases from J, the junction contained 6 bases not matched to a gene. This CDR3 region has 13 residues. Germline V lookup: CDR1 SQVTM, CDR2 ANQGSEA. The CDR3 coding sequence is TGCAGCGCCAGGACAGGGGGCTATTATGGCTACACCTTC. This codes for CSARTGGYYGYTF.

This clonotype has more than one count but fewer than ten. This CDR3 is CSARGQGGYEQYF. The CDR3 DNA sequence: TGCAGTGCTAGAGGACAGGGGGGTTACGAGCAGTACTTC. V gene TRBV20-1 combines with J gene TRBJ2-7; 9 bases fit TRBD1. With 1 base clipped from V and 4 bases from J, the junction kept 2 bases outside the gene matches. Germline CDR1 and CDR2: DFQATT and SNEGSKA (reference sequence). The CDR3 is made up of 13 amino acids.

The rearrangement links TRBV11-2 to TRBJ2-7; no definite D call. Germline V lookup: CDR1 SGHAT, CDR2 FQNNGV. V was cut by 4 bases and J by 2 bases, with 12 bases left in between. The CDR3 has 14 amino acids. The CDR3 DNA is TGTGCCAGCAGCTCGTGGTCTAAGCCCTACGAGCAGTACTTC. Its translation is CASSSWSKPYEQYF.

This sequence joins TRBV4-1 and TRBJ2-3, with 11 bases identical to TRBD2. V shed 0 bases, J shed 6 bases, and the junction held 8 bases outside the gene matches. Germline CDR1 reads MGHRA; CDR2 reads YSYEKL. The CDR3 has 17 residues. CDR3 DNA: TGCGCCAGCAGCCAAGATAGACTAGCGGGGACTTTGGATACGCAGTATTTT. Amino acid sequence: CASSQDRLAGTLDTQYF.

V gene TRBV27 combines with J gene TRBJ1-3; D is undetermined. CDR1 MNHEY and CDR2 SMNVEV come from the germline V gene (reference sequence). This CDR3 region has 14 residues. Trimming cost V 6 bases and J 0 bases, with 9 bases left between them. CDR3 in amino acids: CASRPVYSGNTIYF. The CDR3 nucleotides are TGTGCCAGCAGACCCGTTTACTCTGGAAACACCATATATTTT.

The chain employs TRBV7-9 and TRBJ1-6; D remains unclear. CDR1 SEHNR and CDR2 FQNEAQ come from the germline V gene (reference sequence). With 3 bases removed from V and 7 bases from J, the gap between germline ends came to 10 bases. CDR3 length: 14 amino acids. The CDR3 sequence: CASSLMWGNSPLHF. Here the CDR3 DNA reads TGTGCCAGCAGCTTGATGTGGGGAAATTCACCCCTCCACTTT. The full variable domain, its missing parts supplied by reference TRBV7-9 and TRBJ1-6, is DTGVSQNPRHKITKRGQNVTFRCDPISEHNRLYWYRQTLGQGPEFLTYFQNEAQLEKSRLLSDRFSAERPKGSFSTLEIQRTEQGDSAMYLCASSLMWGNSPLHFGNGTRLTVT.

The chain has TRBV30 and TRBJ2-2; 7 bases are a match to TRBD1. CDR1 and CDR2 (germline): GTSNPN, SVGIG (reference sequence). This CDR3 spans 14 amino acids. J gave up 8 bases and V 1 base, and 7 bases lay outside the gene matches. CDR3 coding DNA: TGTGCCTGGAGTGCCGGCAGGGGGTTTGGGGAGCTGTTTTTT. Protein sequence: CAWSAGRGFGELFF.

The CDR3: CASRPGTSKSHEQYF. The CDR3, as DNA: TGTGCCAGCAGGCCCGGGACTAGCAAGTCCCACGAGCAGTACTTC. The V call is TRBV6-5, the J call TRBJ2-7; the match to TRBD2 covers 9 bases. The length of the CDR3 is 15 residues. With 6 bases clipped from V and 5 bases from J, the junction kept 11 bases outside the gene matches. Germline V gene data show CDR1 as MNHEY and CDR2 as SVGAGI.

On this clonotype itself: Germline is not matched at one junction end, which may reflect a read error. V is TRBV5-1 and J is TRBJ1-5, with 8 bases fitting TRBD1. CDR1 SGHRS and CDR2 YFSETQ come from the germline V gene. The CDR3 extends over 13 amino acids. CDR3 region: CASSLQGGQPQHF. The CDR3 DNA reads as TGTGCCAGCAGTTTACAGGGGGGTCAGCCCCAGCATTTT.

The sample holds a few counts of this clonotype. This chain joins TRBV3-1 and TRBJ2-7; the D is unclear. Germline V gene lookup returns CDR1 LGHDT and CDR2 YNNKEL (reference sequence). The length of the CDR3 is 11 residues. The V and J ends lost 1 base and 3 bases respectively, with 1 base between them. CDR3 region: CASSQGYEQYF. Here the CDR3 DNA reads TGTGCCAGCAGCCAAGGCTACGAGCAGTACTTC.

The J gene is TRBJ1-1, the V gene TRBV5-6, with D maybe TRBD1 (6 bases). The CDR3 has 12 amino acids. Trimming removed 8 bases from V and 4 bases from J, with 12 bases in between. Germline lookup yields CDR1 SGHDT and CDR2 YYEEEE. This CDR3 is CASQGSGTEAFF. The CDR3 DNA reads TGTGCCAGTCAGGGGTCGGGCACTGAAGCTTTCTTT.

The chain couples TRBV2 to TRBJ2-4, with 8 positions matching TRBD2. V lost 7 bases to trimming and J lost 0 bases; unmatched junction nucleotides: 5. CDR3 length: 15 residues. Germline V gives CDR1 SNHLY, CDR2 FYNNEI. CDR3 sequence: CASTGTSLAKNIQYF. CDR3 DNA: TGTGCCAGCACCGGGACTAGTCTAGCCAAAAACATTCAGTACTTC.

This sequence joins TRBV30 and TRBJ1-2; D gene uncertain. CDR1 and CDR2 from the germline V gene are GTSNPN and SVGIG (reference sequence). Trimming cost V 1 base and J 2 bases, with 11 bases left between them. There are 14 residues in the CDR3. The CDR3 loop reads CAWSGSSNNYGYTF. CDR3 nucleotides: TGTGCCTGGAGTGGTAGCTCCAACAACTATGGCTACACCTTC.

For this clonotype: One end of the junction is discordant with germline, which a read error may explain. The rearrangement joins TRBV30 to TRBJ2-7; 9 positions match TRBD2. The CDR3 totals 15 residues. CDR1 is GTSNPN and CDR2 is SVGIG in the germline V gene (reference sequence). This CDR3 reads CAWSRGGRVFYGQYF. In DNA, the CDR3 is TGTGCCTGGAGTCGAGGCGGGAGGGTCTTCTACGGGCAGTACTTC.

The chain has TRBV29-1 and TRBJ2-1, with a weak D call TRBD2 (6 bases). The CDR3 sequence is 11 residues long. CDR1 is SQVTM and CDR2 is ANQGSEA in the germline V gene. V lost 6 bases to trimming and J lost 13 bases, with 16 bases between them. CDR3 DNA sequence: TGCAGCGTAAGCCGGGACTTGATTCAGTTCTTC. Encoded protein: CSVSRDLIQFF.

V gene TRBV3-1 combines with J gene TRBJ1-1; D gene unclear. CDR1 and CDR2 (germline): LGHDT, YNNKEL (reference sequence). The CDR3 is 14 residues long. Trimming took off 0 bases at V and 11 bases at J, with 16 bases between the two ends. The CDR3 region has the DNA TGTGCCAGCAGCCAAGATGCGGTGGTAGCGGGCGCTTTCTTT. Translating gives CASSQDAVVAGAFF.

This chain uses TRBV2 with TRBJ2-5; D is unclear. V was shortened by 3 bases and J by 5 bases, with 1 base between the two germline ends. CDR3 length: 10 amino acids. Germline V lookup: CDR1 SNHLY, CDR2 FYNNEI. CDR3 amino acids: CASSDETQYF. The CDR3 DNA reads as TGTGCCAGCAGTGATGAGACCCAGTACTTC.

Here the CDR3 DNA reads TGCAGCGTCATTTCAAGGGTCTCTGGAAACACCATATATTTT. It codes for CSVISRVSGNTIYF. The genes are TRBV29-1 and TRBJ1-3; D remains unclear. From germline, CDR1 is SQVTM and CDR2 ANQGSEA. V lost 6 bases and J 0 bases, leaving 12 bases between the germline ends. The CDR3 is made up of 14 amino acids.

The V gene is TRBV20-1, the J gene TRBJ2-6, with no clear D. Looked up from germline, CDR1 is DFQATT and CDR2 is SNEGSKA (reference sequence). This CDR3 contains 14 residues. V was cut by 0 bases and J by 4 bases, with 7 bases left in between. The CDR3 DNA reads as TGCAGTGCTAGAGATCCGGCCGGGGCCAACGTCCTGACTTTC. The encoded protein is CSARDPAGANVLTF.

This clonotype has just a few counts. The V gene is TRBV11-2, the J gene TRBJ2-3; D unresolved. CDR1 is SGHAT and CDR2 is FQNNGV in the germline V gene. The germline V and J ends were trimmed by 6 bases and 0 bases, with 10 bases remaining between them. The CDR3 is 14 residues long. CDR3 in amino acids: CASRGGPSTDTQYF. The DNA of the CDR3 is TGTGCCAGCAGAGGCGGACCTAGCACAGATACGCAGTATTTT.

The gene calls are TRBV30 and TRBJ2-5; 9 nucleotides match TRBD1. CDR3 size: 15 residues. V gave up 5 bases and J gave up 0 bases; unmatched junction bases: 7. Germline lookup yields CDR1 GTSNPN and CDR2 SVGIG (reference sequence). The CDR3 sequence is CAWGTGQGYQETQYF. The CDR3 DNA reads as TGTGCCTGGGGGACGGGACAGGGATACCAAGAGACCCAGTACTTC.